This entry lists 7 T cell receptor beta chains sequenced from one sample in a study of cytomegalovirus exposure and HLA in healthy donors. PCR involved 60 Vbeta and 13 Jbeta primers. Sequenced by immunoSEQ multiplex PCR; TCRdb stores in-frame clones only, minus some. The sample lists 90,000 to 150,000 clones; 70% to 85% were seen once. Sequencing was done on a sample of PBMCs. All receptors derive from a man aged 18 to 35 in good health and CMV-seropositive.

There are a few counts of this clone. The CDR3 bases are TGTGCCAGTAGGAACCAAATGGGGGGAACGAACTCTGGGGCCAACGTCCTGACTTTC. This codes for CASRNQMGGTNSGANVLTF. The genes are TRBV19 and TRBJ2-6; D perhaps matches TRBD2 (6 bases). Germline CDR1 reads LNHDA; CDR2 reads SQIVND (reference sequence). This CDR3 spans 19 amino acids. Trimming pared 6 bases from V and 0 bases from J, leaving 21 bases between.

V and J are TRBV6-1 and TRBJ1-2; 8 nucleotides align to TRBD1. The CDR3 contains 14 residues. V was clipped by 6 bases and J by 6 bases; unmatched bases: 9. The germline V gene encodes CDR1 MNHNS and CDR2 SASEGT. The CDR3 spells CASSLRQGRDGYTF. The CDR3, as DNA: TGTGCCAGCAGCCTTAGACAGGGGAGGGATGGCTACACCTTC.

The chain joins TRBV6-5 to TRBJ2-7, with TRBD1 matching 11 bases. CDR3 length: 15 amino acids. Looked up from germline, CDR1 is MNHEY and CDR2 is SVGAGI. J was trimmed by 0 bases and V by 5 bases; bases with no gene match: 3. The CDR3: CASSPGTGGSYEQYF. In DNA, the CDR3 is TGTGCCAGCAGTCCGGGGACAGGGGGCTCCTACGAGCAGTACTTC.

The CDR3 loop is CASSQDSAGAYNSPLHF. For the CDR3, the DNA is TGTGCCAGCAGCCAAGATTCGGCGGGGGCTTATAATTCACCCCTCCACTTT. The chain joins TRBV14 to TRBJ1-6; weak D call: TRBD1 (6 bases). The CDR3 loop spans 17 amino acids. Trimming shortened V by 0 bases and J by 4 bases, and 13 bases separated the two germline ends. Germline values: CDR1 SGHDN, CDR2 FVKESK.

The J gene is TRBJ1-2, the V gene TRBV19; tentatively, D is TRBD1 (5 bases). Germline V gene lookup returns CDR1 LNHDA and CDR2 SQIVND (reference sequence). The CDR3 is 14 residues long. V gave up 5 bases and J gave up 0 bases, with 10 bases separating them. The CDR3 coding sequence is TGTGCCAGTAGTGAGACAGCAGCTAACTATGGCTACACCTTC. It translates to CASSETAANYGYTF.

This chain uses TRBV27 with TRBJ1-4; 7 positions agree with TRBD1. The CDR3 totals 14 residues. Germline V gene data show CDR1 as MNHEY and CDR2 as SMNVEV (reference sequence). V shed 3 bases and J 5 bases; nucleotides not matched to a gene: 3. Here the CDR3 reads CASSLVRGNEKLFF. CDR3 DNA sequence: TGTGCCAGCAGTTTGGTCAGGGGGAATGAAAAACTGTTTTTT.

The chain links TRBV18 to TRBJ2-5; D not certain. This CDR3 spans 12 amino acids. Germline assignment: CDR1 KGHSH and CDR2 LQKENI. Trimming pared 5 bases from V and 0 bases from J, leaving 4 bases between. Written as DNA, the CDR3 is TGTGCCAGCTCATCCAACCAAGAGACCCAGTACTTC. It encodes CASSSNQETQYF.